This TCR beta chain was identified in a study of blood T cell repertoires in COVID-19. Overall study context: Nucleic acid was either cDNA or gDNA, and it came from T cells, B-cell-depleted T cells, or PBMCs.

The CDR3 extends over 13 amino acids. Trimming removed 6 bases at V and 0 bases at J, with 6 bases between. This table comes from immunoSEQ multiplex PCR, and its TCRdb copy is limited to in-frame clones, with some not included. The sample consists of fewer than 250,000 clones, 87% of them appearing once. Residents of 24 US areas, aged about 18 to 89 years, made up the participants. The chain links TRBV12-3 or TRBV12-4 to TRBJ1-5; no firm D call. This TCR came from a woman in her twenties or thirties with acute COVID-19. The source material was PBMCs or T cells enriched from blood (not recorded which). The CDR3 here is CASSLYSNQPQHF. The CDR3 DNA sequence: TGTGCCAGCAGCCTTTATAGCAATCAGCCCCAGCATTTT.